This T cell receptor (beta chain) was observed in a study of beta chain features in type 1 diabetes. Broader study findings: Shortening of TCRB CDR3s, moderate but significant, appeared in all four CD4+ subsets of Type 1 diabetes patients. TCRB rearrangement may or may not be influenced by HLA type; here this remained unresolved. Patients and controls would share equally any PCR tilt toward shorter templates.

Staining for CD45RO/CCR7/CD25/CD127/CD95/CD27 allowed sorting of CD4+ naive, central memory, regulatory and stem cell-like memory cells. Every isolated RNA sample was fully reverse transcribed, so sequencing captured expressed TCRB transcripts. It was found that naive, central memory and regulatory T cell samples averaged about 3.57 million reads. The protocol was immunoSEQ multiplex PCR, while the TCRdb copy is restricted to in-frame clones and leaves out a portion. This table holds around 300,000 clones, 15% found once. The sample holds a few counts of this clone. What it recognizes is unknown. From germline, CDR1 is SGHAT and CDR2 FQNNGV. CDR3 length: 14 amino acids. The ends lost 4 bases at V and 4 bases at J; junction bases unmatched: 6.

The receptor's source is a man in his late teens or twenties with type 1 diabetes. Sequenced: naive CD4+ T cells from blood. The chain uses TRBV11-2 and TRBJ1-2; 7 bases fit TRBD1. The DNA of the CDR3 is TGTGCCAGCAGCTCAGATGACAGGGTCTATGGCTACACCTTC. Protein: CASSSDDRVYGYTF.